The 29 T cell receptor beta chains presented below share a single source sample, sequenced in a study of CD8+ T cells in alopecia areata. Treatment indicated: oral pan-JAK inhibitor, 5-10 mg twice daily. Reverse transcribed after extraction, RNA yielded cDNA as the sequencing template. Generated by immunoSEQ multiplex PCR, the TCRdb table keeps only in-frame clones and is missing some. The table lists a few hundred thousand clones, more than 45% of them singletons. The starting material was CD4+ T cells sorted from blood, obtained at week 4, from a patient treated with tofacitinib. These receptors originate from a human donor with alopecia areata.

The chain uses TRBV29-1 and TRBJ2-1; the match to TRBD2 covers 7 bases. This CDR3 contains 14 residues. V shed 5 bases, J shed 0 bases, and the junction held 4 bases outside the gene matches. The V gene's germline CDR1 is SQVTM and CDR2 ANQGSEA. CDR3 amino acids: CSVTSVSSYNEQFF. CDR3 DNA: TGCAGCGTTACTAGCGTGAGCTCCTACAATGAGCAGTTCTTC.

The CDR3 nucleotides are TGTGCCTGGACCTCCTCCGTTCGGGGGACAGCCTACACCTTC. The encoded protein is CAWTSSVRGTAYTF. The chain joins TRBV30 to TRBJ1-2; 7 bases line up with TRBD1. The trim removed 4 bases at V and 10 bases at J, leaving 15 bases unmatched. This CDR3 spans 14 amino acids. The V gene's germline CDR1 is GTSNPN and CDR2 SVGIG (reference sequence).

This chain uses TRBV5-6 with TRBJ1-1; TRBD1 is a possible D gene (5 bases). The CDR3 has 15 amino acids. V was trimmed by 0 bases and J by 1 base, leaving 10 bases between them. The germline V gene has CDR1 SGHDT and CDR2 YYEEEE. Written as DNA, the CDR3 is TGTGCCAGCAGCTTGGCGGCAGGGAGGAACACTGAAGCTTTCTTT. Protein: CASSLAAGRNTEAFF. Looking up the rest from reference TRBV5-6 and TRBJ1-1 gives the full variable domain: DAGVTQSPTHLIKTRGQQVTLRCSPKSGHDTVSWYQQALGQGPQFIFQYYEEEERQRGNFPDRFSGHQFPNYSSELNVNALLLGDSALYLCASSLAAGRNTEAFFGQGTRLTVV.

V gene TRBV30 combines with J gene TRBJ2-7; D perhaps matches TRBD2 (6 bases). This CDR3 is 11 amino acids long. CDR1 and CDR2 (germline): GTSNPN, SVGIG (reference sequence). V lost 7 bases and J lost 6, with 13 bases in between. CDR3 residues: CASSNGGEQYF. For the CDR3, the DNA is TGTGCCTCTTCGAACGGGGGCGAGCAGTACTTC.

This chain links TRBV29-1 with TRBJ1-2; D is possibly TRBD1 (5 bases). Trimming took 2 bases from V and 8 from J, leaving 15 bases between them. This CDR3 contains 13 residues. Per germline, CDR1 SQVTM and CDR2 ANQGSEA. CDR3: CSVEKMSGLGYTF. The CDR3 DNA reads as TGCAGCGTTGAAAAGATGTCAGGGTTGGGCTACACCTTC.

The chain is built from TRBV29-1 and TRBJ1-1, with 8 bases lining up with TRBD1. Germline CDR1 SQVTM, CDR2 ANQGSEA. CDR3 length equals 14 residues. Trimming took 2 bases from V and 7 from J; bases not matched to a gene: 9. The chain's CDR3 is CSVELARGRFEAFF. DNA of the CDR3: TGCAGCGTTGAATTAGCCAGGGGGCGGTTTGAAGCTTTCTTT.

On this clone: Relative to the germline gene, one junction end is altered; a read error may explain this. The chain recombines TRBV6-5 with TRBJ1-6; 10 nucleotides match TRBD1. Germline V gene lookup returns CDR1 MNHEY and CDR2 SVGAGI. The length of the CDR3 is 13 residues. CDR3 residues: CAISGTGDSPLHF. Written as DNA, the CDR3 is TGTGCCATCAGTGGGACAGGGGATTCACCCCTCCACTTT.

This rearrangement joins TRBV25-1 to TRBJ1-2, with D uncertain. The ends were cut back, 4 bases at V and 4 bases at J, with 7 bases in the middle. Germline-derived CDR1 and CDR2 are MGHDK and SYGVNS. The CDR3 has 12 amino acids. The CDR3 coding sequence is TGTGCCAGCAGTGCTGGTAGCTATGGCTACACCTTC. Encoded protein: CASSAGSYGYTF.

The V and J genes are TRBV10-3 and TRBJ2-5; D assignment may be TRBD1 or TRBD2 (6 bases each). The CDR3 contains 14 residues. Germline V lookup: CDR1 ENHRY, CDR2 SYGVKD. The germline V and J ends were trimmed by 7 bases and 2 bases, with 14 bases remaining between them. CDR3 in DNA: TGTGCCATCAATGGGGGCGGGGTACAAGAGACCCAGTACTTC. It specifies CAINGGGVQETQYF.

The chain joins TRBV29-1 to TRBJ2-5; 8 bases are shared with TRBD1. Matching the DNA end better, TRBJ2-7 makes the J call doubtful. The CDR3 length is 11 residues. Germline CDR1 is SQVTM and CDR2 is ANQGSEA. The CDR3 coding sequence is TGCAGCGGGGGACAGGTCTACGAGCAGTACTTC. As protein: CSGGQVYEQYF.

The chain couples TRBV6-5 to TRBJ2-2, with TRBD1 matching 8 bases. V lost 6 bases and J lost 0; bases outside the gene matches: 3. This CDR3 has 15 amino acids. The germline V gene encodes CDR1 MNHEY and CDR2 SVGAGI. DNA of the CDR3: TGTGCCAGCAGGCCGGGACAGGCGAACACCGGGGAGCTGTTTTTT. Its protein product is CASRPGQANTGELFF.

This clone was seen repeatedly, ten times or more. The V and J genes are TRBV11-3 and TRBJ2-4, with no clear D. Germline CDR1 is SGHNT and CDR2 is YENEEA. The V end was cut by 2 bases, the J end by 2 bases, with 4 bases between. The CDR3 has 13 amino acids. The CDR3 is CASSLQSKNIQYF. For the CDR3, the DNA is TGTGCCAGCAGCTTACAATCCAAAAACATTCAGTACTTC.

This clone came up a few times. This chain uses TRBV28 with TRBJ2-6; 8 bases align to TRBD2. Germline loops: CDR1 MDHEN, CDR2 SYDVKM. This CDR3 contains 16 residues. CDR3 in amino acids: CASDGGAEDGANVLTF. CDR3 in DNA: TGTGCTTCCGACGGGGGGGCCGAAGATGGGGCCAACGTCCTGACTTTC.

The table lists this clone with a few counts. This chain joins TRBV4-3 and TRBJ2-1, with 10 bases identical to TRBD2. This CDR3 spans 16 amino acids. Germline assignment: CDR1 LGHNA and CDR2 YSLEER. The junction had 5 bases not matched to a gene; V was cut back by 2 bases and J by 4 bases. DNA for the CDR3: TGCGCCAGCAGCCAAACGGAGCGGGGGGGGTACAATGAGCAGTTCTTC. Residues: CASSQTERGGYNEQFF.

This clone was seen a handful of times. The genes are TRBV13 and TRBJ2-4, with TRBD2 identical over 8 bases. Germline V gives CDR1 PRHDT, CDR2 FYEKMQ (reference sequence). The V gene end was trimmed by 5 bases and the J gene end by 5 bases; junction bases not matched to a gene: 8. The CDR3 spans 15 residues. CDR3 residues: CASSVGTRGQNIQYF. CDR3 DNA: TGTGCCAGCAGCGTCGGGACTAGAGGGCAAAACATTCAGTACTTC.

In its sample, this clone was seen a few times. The V gene is TRBV11-2, the J gene TRBJ2-2; D unresolved. Germline lookup yields CDR1 SGHAT and CDR2 FQNNGV. This CDR3 has 16 amino acids. Trimming left V 6 bases short and J 4 bases short, with 18 bases between. Written as DNA, the CDR3 is TGTGCCAGCAGTTCACTCCGTGCCCCGTTCACCGGGGAGCTGTTTTTT. Translated: CASSSLRAPFTGELFF.

In nucleotides, the CDR3 is TGTGCCAGCAGCCAAGTTTCCTACGAGCAGTACTTC. Protein: CASSQVSYEQYF. This chain joins TRBV14 and TRBJ2-7; D gene uncertain. In germline, CDR1 is SGHDN, CDR2 FVKESK. This CDR3 contains 12 residues. V lost 1 base and J lost 1, with 2 bases in between.

This chain connects TRBV6-5 to TRBJ1-1, with 8 bases aligning to TRBD1. The CDR3 totals 14 residues. Germline assignment: CDR1 MNHEY and CDR2 SVGAGI. Unmatched junction bases numbered 3, after V lost 2 bases and J lost 4 bases. The DNA for the CDR3 is TGTGCCAGCAGTTACGGACAGGGCTTCACTGAAGCTTTCTTT. Its translation: CASSYGQGFTEAFF.

Only a few counts were recorded for this clone. V gene TRBV5-1 combines with J gene TRBJ1-2; D not resolved. The germline CDR1 and CDR2 sequences are SGHRS and YFSETQ. CDR3 length: 13 amino acids. Trimming took 0 bases from V and 2 from J, leaving 5 bases between them. The CDR3 here is CASSLDSNYGYTF. CDR3 nucleotides: TGCGCCAGCAGCTTGGACAGCAACTATGGCTACACCTTC.

J is TRBJ2-3 and V is TRBV2; 8 bases map to TRBD2. Germline CDR1 and CDR2: SNHLY and FYNNEI. V shed 8 bases and J 1 base; nucleotides not matched to a gene: 5. The CDR3 covers 14 residues. The DNA for the CDR3 is TGTGCCAGCCTGCGGGGGGTAGGCACAGATACGCAGTATTTT. Translation gives CASLRGVGTDTQYF.

This clone has a handful of counts. J is TRBJ1-1 and V is TRBV6-5; 7 bases are shared with TRBD1. Trimming cost V 6 bases and J 11 bases; bases outside gene matches: 6. The germline V gene encodes CDR1 MNHEY and CDR2 SVGAGI. This CDR3 has 11 residues. The CDR3 DNA reads as TGTGCCAGCAGCCGACAGGGAGGCGCTTTCTTT. It specifies CASSRQGGAFF.

The CDR3 reads CASSPTGALDEQFF. CDR3 DNA: TGTGCCAGCAGCCCCACAGGGGCGTTAGATGAGCAGTTCTTC. V and J are TRBV7-3 and TRBJ2-1, with 7 bases fitting TRBD1. This CDR3 spans 14 amino acids. The germline gives CDR1 SGHTA, CDR2 FQGTGA. Unmatched junction bases numbered 9, after V lost 5 bases and J lost 8 bases.

V usage is TRBV6-5 and J usage is TRBJ2-7; D is tentatively TRBD1 or TRBD2 (5 bases each). The CDR3 consists of 12 residues. Germline V gene sequence: CDR1 MNHEY, CDR2 SVGAGI. Deletions cut 5 bases from V and 7 bases from J, with 12 bases between. The CDR3 DNA reads TGTGCCAGCAGTCAACTAGGGGTGGAGCAGTACTTC. The encoded protein is CASSQLGVEQYF.

V usage is TRBV19 and J usage is TRBJ2-5; D not resolved. Germline V lookup: CDR1 LNHDA, CDR2 SQIVND (reference sequence). Trimming stripped 7 bases from V and 3 bases from J, with 12 bases between. The CDR3 contains 13 residues. The CDR3 protein is CASKRLTEETQYF. DNA of the CDR3: TGTGCCAGTAAACGGTTGACCGAAGAGACCCAGTACTTC.

This chain connects TRBV5-1 to TRBJ1-2, with D maybe TRBD1 (6 bases). The V end was cut by 0 bases, the J end by 8 bases, with 11 bases between. CDR1 SGHRS and CDR2 YFSETQ come from the germline V gene. CDR3 length equals 13 residues. CDR3 bases: TGCGCCAGCAGCTTGGTGTCAGGGGAGGGCTACACCTTC. Translating it yields CASSLVSGEGYTF.

The CDR3: CASSNSNRAFF. CDR3 nucleotide sequence: TGTGCCTCATCAAACTCCAACCGGGCTTTCTTT. V and J are TRBV30 and TRBJ1-1; no clear D gene. Germline V CDR1 and CDR2: GTSNPN, SVGIG (reference sequence). The CDR3 extends over 11 amino acids. V shed 7 bases and J shed 11 bases, with 17 bases lying between them. Together with reference TRBV30 and TRBJ1-1, the CDR3 gives the full variable domain: SQTIHQWPATLVQPVGSPLSLECTVEGTSNPNLYWYRQAAGRGLQLLFYSVGIGQISSEVPQNLSASRPQDRQFILSSKKLLLSDSGFYLCASSNSNRAFFGQGTRLTVV.

V usage is TRBV9 and J usage is TRBJ2-5; TRBD2 matches at 12 bases. The junction had 1 base not matched to a gene; V was cut back by 0 bases and J by 1 base. Germline lookup yields CDR1 SGDLS and CDR2 YYNGEE. This CDR3 region has 16 residues. Here the CDR3 reads CASSVGLAGVQETQYF. The CDR3, as DNA: TGTGCCAGCAGCGTAGGACTAGCGGGGGTCCAAGAGACCCAGTACTTC.

V gene TRBV2 combines with J gene TRBJ2-1; D not resolved. The V and J ends lost 10 bases and 10 bases respectively, with 5 bases between them. CDR1 is SNHLY, CDR2 FYNNEI, per germline. The CDR3 covers 8 residues. The CDR3 region is CATDEQFF. CDR3 sequence (DNA): TGTGCCACCGACGAGCAGTTCTTC.

The rearrangement joins TRBV5-1 to TRBJ1-2, with unresolved D. The V gene's germline CDR1 is SGHRS and CDR2 YFSETQ. Trimming took off 4 bases at V and 4 bases at J, with 17 bases between the two ends. The CDR3 runs 15 residues. CDR3 protein: CASSASTEPLYGYTF. The CDR3 DNA is TGCGCCAGCAGCGCCTCCACGGAGCCCCTCTATGGCTACACCTTC.